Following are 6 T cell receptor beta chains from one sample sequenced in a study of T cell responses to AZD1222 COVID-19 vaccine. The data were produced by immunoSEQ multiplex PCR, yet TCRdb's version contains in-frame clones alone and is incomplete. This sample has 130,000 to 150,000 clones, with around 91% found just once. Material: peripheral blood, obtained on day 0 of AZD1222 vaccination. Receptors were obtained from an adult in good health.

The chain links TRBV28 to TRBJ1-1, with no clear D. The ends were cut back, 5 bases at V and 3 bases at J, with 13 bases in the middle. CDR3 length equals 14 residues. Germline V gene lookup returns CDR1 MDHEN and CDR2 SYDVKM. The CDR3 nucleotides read TGTGCCAGCAGTGCGCGGGGTTCATACACTGAAGCTTTCTTT. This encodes CASSARGSYTEAFF.

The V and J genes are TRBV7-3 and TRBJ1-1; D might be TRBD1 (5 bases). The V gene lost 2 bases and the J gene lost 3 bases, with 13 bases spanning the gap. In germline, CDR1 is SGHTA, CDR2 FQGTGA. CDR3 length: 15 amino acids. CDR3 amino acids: CASSLSGRRDTEAFF. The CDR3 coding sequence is TGTGCCAGCAGCTTATCGGGACGCAGGGACACTGAAGCTTTCTTT. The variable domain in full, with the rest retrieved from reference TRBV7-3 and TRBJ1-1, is GAGVSQTPSNKVTEKGKYVELRCDPISGHTALYWYRQSLGQGPEFLIYFQGTGAADDSGLPNDRFFAVRPEGSVSTLKIQRTERGDSAVYLCASSLSGRRDTEAFFGQGTRLTVV.

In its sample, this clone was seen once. CDR3 nucleotides: TGTGCCAGCAGCGTAGAACTAGCGGGAGGGTGGGAGACCCAGTACTTC. Amino acids: CASSVELAGGWETQYF. V gene TRBV9 combines with J gene TRBJ2-5, with 13 bases fitting TRBD2. The germline V gene has CDR1 SGDLS and CDR2 YYNGEE. The V and J ends lost 0 bases and 5 bases, in that order; junction bases with no gene match: 4. The CDR3 has 16 amino acids.

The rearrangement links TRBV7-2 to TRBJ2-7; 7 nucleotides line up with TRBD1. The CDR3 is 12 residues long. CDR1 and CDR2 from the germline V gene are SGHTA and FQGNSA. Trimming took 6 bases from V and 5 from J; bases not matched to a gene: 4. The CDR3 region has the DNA TGTGCCAGCAGGGGACAGCTCCACGAGCAGTACTTC. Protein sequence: CASRGQLHEQYF.

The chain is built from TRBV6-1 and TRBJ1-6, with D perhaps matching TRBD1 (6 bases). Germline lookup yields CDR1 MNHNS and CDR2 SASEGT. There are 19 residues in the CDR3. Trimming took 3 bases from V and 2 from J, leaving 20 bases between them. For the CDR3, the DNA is TGTGCCAGCAGTGAGCTGAGGGGGTTTGGGGGGACCTATAATTCACCCCTCCACTTT. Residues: CASSELRGFGGTYNSPLHF.

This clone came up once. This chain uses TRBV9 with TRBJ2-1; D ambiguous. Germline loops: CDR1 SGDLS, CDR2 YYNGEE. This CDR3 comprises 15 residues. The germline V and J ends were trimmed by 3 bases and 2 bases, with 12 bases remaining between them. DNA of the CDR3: TGTGCCAGCAGCGGCGACGCTAGGACCTACAATGAGCAGTTCTTC. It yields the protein CASSGDARTYNEQFF.